These 2 T cell receptor beta chains were all obtained from the same sample, sequenced in a study of OX40 agonist ivuxolimab in advanced cancers. Assay used: immunoSEQ multiplex PCR; TCRdb lists only in-frame clones, some missing. Of approximately 50,000 clones in the sample, around 80% are singletons; the top ten hold approximately 13%. This specimen was CD4+ or CD8+ T cells sorted from blood, taken in a trial of the OX40 agonist ivuxolimab. These receptors all stem from an adult with an advanced solid tumor such as melanoma, head and neck, liver or kidney cancer.

This clone was detected only a few times. The chain uses TRBV6-1 and TRBJ2-3, with D tentatively TRBD2 (6 bases). Germline V gene sequence: CDR1 MNHNS, CDR2 SASEGT. The CDR3 is 14 residues long. V lost 7 bases to trimming and J lost 4 bases, with 15 bases between them. The CDR3 DNA is TGTGCCAGCACCATTAAGTGGGAGGCAGATACGCAGTATTTT. Residues: CASTIKWEADTQYF.

This clone is a singleton in its sample. The chain links TRBV21-1 to TRBJ1-1. TRBV21-1 is labeled a pseudogene. CDR3 size: 14 residues. This CDR3 reads CASASLAMNTEAFF. In DNA form, the CDR3 reads TGTGCCAGCGCGTCCCTGGCGATGAACACTGAAGCTTTCTTT.